A selection of T cell receptor beta chains follows, all from one sample in a study of human T cells and chemical hapten exposure. MiXCR, applied by TCRdb to the 5' RACE reads, yields one record per CDR3 protein. The sample contains 75,000 or so distinct CDR3 sequences, around 15% of which appear only once. All receptors come from a female donor in good health. Each CDR3 is given with its conserved first and last residue. Fields, in order: V gene, D gene, clone size, J gene, CDR3 DNA, CDR3 protein. D genes are given only for firm matches. Clone size is shown for a subset of rows, as once, few, many or a class of expanded clone.

V: TRBV5-5; D: -; size: -; J: TRBJ1-1; DNA: TGTGCCAGCAGCTGGGACGGCAGAAACACTGAAGCTTTCTTT; CDR3: CASSWDGRNTEAFF
V: TRBV6-2/TRBV6-3; D: -; size: -; J: TRBJ2-1; DNA: TGTGCCAGCAGTTATAGAATGCAGGACCCTAACAATGAGCAGTTCTTC; CDR3: CASSYRMQDPNNEQFF
V: TRBV30; D: -; size: few; J: TRBJ2-1; DNA: TGTGCCTGGAGTGTAGCCCCTCCGGGCGATGAGCAGTTCTTC; CDR3: CAWSVAPPGDEQFF
V: TRBV6-1; D: TRBD2; size: -; J: TRBJ2-1; DNA: TGTGCCAGCAGTGTGGGACTAGTGAGGGGAAATGAGCAGTTCTTC; CDR3: CASSVGLVRGNEQFF
V: TRBV5-6; D: -; size: once; J: TRBJ1-4; DNA: TGTGCCAGCAGCTTGTTCTGGGGGGGAGAGGAAAAACTGTTTTTT; CDR3: CASSLFWGGEEKLFF
V: TRBV4-1; D: TRBD1; size: -; J: TRBJ2-7; DNA: TGCGCCAGCAGCCCCCAGGAGTTGTCGAATCAAAACGACAGGGGGGTCTACGAGCAGTACTTC; CDR3: CASSPQELSNQNDRGVYEQYF
V: TRBV12-3/TRBV12-4; D: TRBD2; size: few; J: TRBJ2-7; DNA: TGTGCCAGCAGTTTCAGGGCGGGAGGGTACGAGCAGTACTTC; CDR3: CASSFRAGGYEQYF
V: TRBV6-1; D: -; size: -; J: TRBJ1-2; DNA: TGTGCCAGCAGTGAGAAGGGCCTCTGGGCCTATGGCTACACCTTC; CDR3: CASSEKGLWAYGYTF
V: TRBV6-5; D: -; size: few; J: TRBJ2-3; DNA: TGTGCCAGCAGTTACTCGTATAGCGTGGGACACACAGATACGCAGTATTTT; CDR3: CASSYSYSVGHTDTQYF
V: TRBV30; D: TRBD1; size: -; J: TRBJ1-1; DNA: TGTGCCTGGAGTAGCTACAGGGGCACTGAAGCTTTCTTT; CDR3: CAWSSYRGTEAFF
V: TRBV9; D: TRBD2; size: -; J: TRBJ2-7; DNA: TGTGCCAGCAGCGCCGGGACCGGGACTAGGCTCTACGAGCAGTACTTC; CDR3: CASSAGTGTRLYEQYF
V: TRBV19; D: TRBD1; size: -; J: TRBJ1-4; DNA: TGTGCCAGTAGCCAACAGGACAGGATTAATGAAAAACTGTTTTTT; CDR3: CASSQQDRINEKLFF
V: TRBV23-1; D: -; size: -; J: TRBJ1-5; DNA: TGCGCCAGCAGTCCCACCCCGGGGGCCAGGGCAAGCAATCAGCCCCAGCATTTT; CDR3: CASSPTPGARASNQPQHF
V: TRBV27; D: -; size: few; J: TRBJ1-2; DNA: TGTGCCAGCAGTTCAACCCAGTTAGGGGCTCGGCGCGGCTACACCTTC; CDR3: CASSSTQLGARRGYTF
V: TRBV28; D: -; size: few; J: TRBJ2-5; DNA: TGTGCCAGCAGTTTAATGAATACGGTAGAGGACCAAGAGACCCAGTACTTC; CDR3: CASSLMNTVEDQETQYF
V: TRBV19; D: TRBD1; size: -; J: TRBJ1-2; DNA: TGTGCCAGTAGTATTTTGAGGGGGCTGTATGGCTACACCTTC; CDR3: CASSILRGLYGYTF
V: TRBV5-1; D: -; size: -; J: TRBJ1-5; DNA: TGCGCCAGCAGGCGGACTGGGTCGAGCAATCAGCCCCAGCATTTT; CDR3: CASRRTGSSNQPQHF
V: TRBV20-1; D: -; size: many; J: TRBJ1-2; DNA: TGCAGTGCTAGGGCGGTTAGAGGCTACACCTTC; CDR3: CSARAVRGYTF
V: TRBV6-2/TRBV6-3; D: TRBD2; size: once; J: TRBJ2-3; DNA: TGTGCCAGCAGCTATCTAGCGGGGGGTCCCACAGATACGCAGTATTTT; CDR3: CASSYLAGGPTDTQYF
V: TRBV12-3/TRBV12-4; D: -; size: medium-sized; J: TRBJ2-1; DNA: TGTGCCAGCAGTTCGGGACTGAGCAATGAGCAGTTCTTC; CDR3: CASSSGLSNEQFF
V: TRBV19; D: TRBD1; size: -; J: TRBJ1-1; DNA: TGTGCCAGTAGTATCCTGACAGGGGGCCGAGTCGTGACTGAAGCTTTCTTT; CDR3: CASSILTGGRVVTEAFF
V: TRBV7-2; D: -; size: many; J: TRBJ2-1; DNA: TGTGCCAGCAGCCGGGACCCACGCGGGCATGAGCAGTTCTTC; CDR3: CASSRDPRGHEQFF
V: TRBV5-5; D: -; size: few; J: TRBJ2-2; DNA: TGTGCCAGCAGCCCGAACCCGGGACGTGCGAACACCGGGGAGCTGTTTTTT; CDR3: CASSPNPGRANTGELFF
V: TRBV6-5; D: -; size: -; J: TRBJ2-3; DNA: TGTGCCAGCAGTTCGCGTGCGGGACTCCTCACAGATACGCAGTATTTT; CDR3: CASSSRAGLLTDTQYF
V: TRBV6-2/TRBV6-3; D: TRBD1; size: few; J: TRBJ2-2; DNA: TGTGCCAGCAGTTGGGACAGGGCGACCGGGGAGCTGTTTTTT; CDR3: CASSWDRATGELFF
V: TRBV5-4; D: -; size: few; J: TRBJ1-1; DNA: TGTGCCAGCAGCTTAAATGGGGTGAACACTGAAGCTTTCTTT; CDR3: CASSLNGVNTEAFF
V: TRBV5-6; D: -; size: many; J: TRBJ2-3; DNA: TGTGCCAGCAGCTTCCCCCGGGCTGGCACAGATACGCAGTATTTT; CDR3: CASSFPRAGTDTQYF
V: TRBV20-1; D: -; size: many; J: TRBJ2-7; DNA: TGCAGTGCTAGAGTGGGAGTGTCCTACGAGCAGTACTTC; CDR3: CSARVGVSYEQYF
V: TRBV7-9; D: -; size: -; J: TRBJ1-1; DNA: TGTGCCAGCAGCCAAGGAGCCTCAGGGGACACTGAAGCTTTCTTT; CDR3: CASSQGASGDTEAFF
V: TRBV29-1; D: -; size: -; J: TRBJ1-1; DNA: TGCAGCGTTGATTGGGGGGGCACTGAAGCTTTCTTT; CDR3: CSVDWGGTEAFF
V: TRBV5-1; D: -; size: few; J: TRBJ1-1; DNA: TGCACCAGCAGCTTGGAGCCCGAATCGAACACTGAAGCTTTCTTT; CDR3: CTSSLEPESNTEAFF
V: TRBV6-6; D: -; size: -; J: TRBJ1-1; DNA: TGTGCCAGCAGTTACCGATCGAACACTGAAGCTTTCTTT; CDR3: CASSYRSNTEAFF
V: TRBV2; D: -; size: few; J: TRBJ2-1; DNA: TGTGCCAGCACCTTTAGGCTAGTTAGTCTTGAGCAGTTCTTC; CDR3: CASTFRLVSLEQFF
V: TRBV7-2; D: TRBD1; size: few; J: TRBJ1-1; DNA: TGTGCCAGCAGCCCCACCCGGGACAGCGGGTTTAACACTGAAGCTTTCTTT; CDR3: CASSPTRDSGFNTEAFF
V: TRBV2; D: TRBD1; size: few; J: TRBJ1-5; DNA: TGTGCCAGCAGTGCTGACAGGGATCAGCCCCAGCATTTT; CDR3: CASSADRDQPQHF
V: TRBV28; D: -; size: many; J: TRBJ1-2; DNA: TGTGCCAGCAGCCGGGCCGACAGACTGTACTATGGCTACACCTTC; CDR3: CASSRADRLYYGYTF
V: TRBV12-3/TRBV12-4; D: -; size: many; J: TRBJ2-3; DNA: TGTGCCAGCAGTTTCGGCGGCATGTCAGATACGCAGTATTTT; CDR3: CASSFGGMSDTQYF
V: TRBV18; D: -; size: -; J: TRBJ2-5; DNA: TGTGCCAGCTCACCGGGACAAGACCAAGAGACCCAGTACTTC; CDR3: CASSPGQDQETQYF
V: TRBV20-1; D: TRBD2; size: once; J: TRBJ2-1; DNA: TGCAGTGCTAGAGGTAGCGGGGGGAGCTCCTACAATGAGCAGTTCTTC; CDR3: CSARGSGGSSYNEQFF
V: TRBV20-1; D: TRBD1; size: few; J: TRBJ1-2; DNA: TGCAGTGCTCTGGACAGGGCCTATGGCTACACCTTC; CDR3: CSALDRAYGYTF
V: TRBV6-2/TRBV6-3; D: TRBD2; size: few; J: TRBJ2-7; DNA: TGTGCCAGCAGCCGACTAGCGGGGGGCTCCTACGAGCAGTACTTC; CDR3: CASSRLAGGSYEQYF
V: TRBV20-1; D: TRBD2; size: many; J: TRBJ2-4; DNA: TGCAGTGCTAGTCTAGCGGGAGTACCTCTAGCCAAAAACATTCAGTACTTC; CDR3: CSASLAGVPLAKNIQYF
V: TRBV4-3; D: -; size: -; J: TRBJ1-1; DNA: TGCGCCAGCAGCCATGTGAGGAACACTGAAGCTTTCTTT; CDR3: CASSHVRNTEAFF
V: TRBV4-2; D: TRBD1; size: few; J: TRBJ2-1; DNA: TGTGCCAGCAGCCAAGAGCGGACAGGGGCCTACAATGAGCAGTTCTTC; CDR3: CASSQERTGAYNEQFF
V: TRBV9; D: -; size: few; J: TRBJ2-3; DNA: TGTGCCAGCAGCGAGATTACGGGGCATACCACAGATACGCAGTATTTT; CDR3: CASSEITGHTTDTQYF
V: TRBV6-1; D: TRBD2; size: -; J: TRBJ2-7; DNA: TGTGCCAGCGCTCCAATTCAGCGGGGCGAGCAGTACTTC; CDR3: CASAPIQRGEQYF
V: TRBV7-9; D: -; size: -; J: TRBJ1-2; DNA: TGTGCCAGCAGCCCCCAATTACCCGGGACAACAAACTATGGCTACACCTTC; CDR3: CASSPQLPGTTNYGYTF
V: TRBV7-9; D: TRBD1; size: -; J: TRBJ2-2; DNA: TGTGCCAGCAGCTTTTGGGTGACAGGGGCCGCGAACACCGGGGAGCTGTTTTTT; CDR3: CASSFWVTGAANTGELFF
V: TRBV28; D: -; size: -; J: TRBJ1-5; DNA: TGTGCCAGCAGTTTCAGGGAGTTTAGCAATCAGCCCCAGCATTTT; CDR3: CASSFREFSNQPQHF
V: TRBV24-1; D: TRBD1; size: few; J: TRBJ1-2; DNA: TGTGCCACCAGTGAGACCGGGACAGCTCACTATGGCTACACCTTC; CDR3: CATSETGTAHYGYTF
V: TRBV2; D: TRBD1; size: -; J: TRBJ2-7; DNA: TGTGCCAGCAGTTGGACAGGGCAGGGGCAGTACTTC; CDR3: CASSWTGQGQYF
V: TRBV5-1; D: -; size: many; J: TRBJ2-3; DNA: TGCGCCAGCAGGTCATTGCGGGGCACAGATACGCAGTATTTT; CDR3: CASRSLRGTDTQYF
V: TRBV20-1; D: -; size: few; J: TRBJ1-4; DNA: TGCAGTGCTAGAAAGGGGACGTCAGCTAATGAAAAACTGTTTTTT; CDR3: CSARKGTSANEKLFF
V: TRBV20-1; D: -; size: few; J: TRBJ2-1; DNA: TGCAGTGCTAGAAAACTAGAGAATGAGCAGTTCTTC; CDR3: CSARKLENEQFF
V: TRBV20-1; D: -; size: -; J: TRBJ2-1; DNA: TGCAGTGCTATCTCGGGGGCTAACAATGAGCAGTTCTTC; CDR3: CSAISGANNEQFF
V: TRBV21-1; D: -; size: -; J: TRBJ1-5; DNA: TGTGCCAGCTCAACAGGCCGGGGGGGGAATCAGCCCCAGCATTTT; CDR3: CASSTGRGGNQPQHF
V: TRBV5-1; D: -; size: few; J: TRBJ1-5; DNA: TGCGCCAGCAGCTTGTATGTGGGAGAGGATCAGCCCCAGCATTTT; CDR3: CASSLYVGEDQPQHF
V: TRBV30; D: TRBD1; size: many; J: TRBJ1-1; DNA: TGTGCCTGGAGTGTACGGCCTTCCGGGACAGGGAGGACTGAAGCTTTCTTT; CDR3: CAWSVRPSGTGRTEAFF
V: TRBV6-2/TRBV6-3; D: TRBD2; size: -; J: TRBJ2-1; DNA: TGTGCCAGCCTAGGGAGGGGCAGCGGAAAGGGAAGCTACAATGAGCAGTTCTTC; CDR3: CASLGRGSGKGSYNEQFF
V: TRBV7-9; D: TRBD1; size: few; J: TRBJ1-5; DNA: TGTGCCAGCAGCTCCACAGGGGGCGCGGAGCCCCAGCATTTT; CDR3: CASSSTGGAEPQHF